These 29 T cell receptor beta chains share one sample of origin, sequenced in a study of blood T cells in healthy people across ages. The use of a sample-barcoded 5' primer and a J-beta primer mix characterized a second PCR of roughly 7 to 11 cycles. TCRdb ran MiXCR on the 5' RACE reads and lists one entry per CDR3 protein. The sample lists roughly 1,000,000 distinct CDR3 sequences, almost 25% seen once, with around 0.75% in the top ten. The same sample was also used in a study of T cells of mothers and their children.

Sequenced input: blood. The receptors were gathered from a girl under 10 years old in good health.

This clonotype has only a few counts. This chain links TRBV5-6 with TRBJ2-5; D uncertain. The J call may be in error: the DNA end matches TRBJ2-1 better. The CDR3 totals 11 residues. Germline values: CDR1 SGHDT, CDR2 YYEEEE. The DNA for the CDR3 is TGTGCCAGCGGATTAATCAATGAGCAGTTCTTC. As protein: CASGLINEQFF.

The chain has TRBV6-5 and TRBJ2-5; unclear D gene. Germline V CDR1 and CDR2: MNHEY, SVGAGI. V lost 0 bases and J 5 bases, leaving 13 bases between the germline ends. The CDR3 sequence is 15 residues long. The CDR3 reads CASSYSTLKRETQYF. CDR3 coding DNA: TGTGCCAGCAGTTACTCGACCCTAAAAAGGGAGACCCAGTACTTC.

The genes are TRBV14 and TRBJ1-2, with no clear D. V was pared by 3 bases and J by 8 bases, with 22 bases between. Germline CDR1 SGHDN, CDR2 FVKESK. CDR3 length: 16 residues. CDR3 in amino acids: CASSQAEREVSTGYTF. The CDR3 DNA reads TGTGCCAGCAGCCAGGCGGAGAGGGAAGTCAGCACCGGCTACACCTTC.

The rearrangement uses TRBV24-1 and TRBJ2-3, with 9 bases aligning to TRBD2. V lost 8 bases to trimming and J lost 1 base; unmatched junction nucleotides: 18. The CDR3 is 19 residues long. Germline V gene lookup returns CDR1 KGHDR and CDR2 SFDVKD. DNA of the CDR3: TGTGCCACCATAGTCTGGCTGAATGGGCTAGCGGGGCGCACAGATACGCAGTATTTT. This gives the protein CATIVWLNGLAGRTDTQYF.

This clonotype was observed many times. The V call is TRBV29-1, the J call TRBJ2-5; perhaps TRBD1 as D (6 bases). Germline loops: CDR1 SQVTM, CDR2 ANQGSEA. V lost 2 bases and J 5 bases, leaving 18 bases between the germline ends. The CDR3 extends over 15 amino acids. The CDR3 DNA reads TGCAGCGTTGAATCACAGGGCGCGGGTGGGGAGACCCAGTACTTC. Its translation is CSVESQGAGGETQYF.

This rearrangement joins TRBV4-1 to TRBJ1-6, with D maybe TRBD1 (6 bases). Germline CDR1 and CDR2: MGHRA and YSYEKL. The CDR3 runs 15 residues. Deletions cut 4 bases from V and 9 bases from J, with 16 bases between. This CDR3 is CASSPTPEGGSPLHF. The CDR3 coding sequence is TGCGCCAGCAGCCCGACCCCCGAGGGGGGTTCACCCCTCCACTTT.

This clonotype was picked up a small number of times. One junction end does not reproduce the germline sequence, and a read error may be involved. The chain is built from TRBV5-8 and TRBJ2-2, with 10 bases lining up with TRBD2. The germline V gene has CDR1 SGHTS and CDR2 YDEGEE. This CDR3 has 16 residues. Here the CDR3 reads CARSYGSGGLTGELFF. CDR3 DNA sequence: TGTGCCCGCAGCTACGGTAGCGGGGGGTTGACCGGGGAGCTGTTTTTT.

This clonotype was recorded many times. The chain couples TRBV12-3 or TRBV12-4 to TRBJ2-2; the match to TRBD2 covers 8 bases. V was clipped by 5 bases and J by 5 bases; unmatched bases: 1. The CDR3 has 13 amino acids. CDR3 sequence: CASSPGGTGELFF. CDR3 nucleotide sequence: TGTGCCAGCAGTCCGGGGGGGACCGGGGAGCTGTTTTTT.

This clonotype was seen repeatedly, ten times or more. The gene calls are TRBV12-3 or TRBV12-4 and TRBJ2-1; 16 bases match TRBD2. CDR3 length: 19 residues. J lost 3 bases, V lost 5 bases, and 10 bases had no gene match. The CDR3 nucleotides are TGTGCCAGCAGTCCCGGGGGACTAGCGGGAGGGTTCCTCTACAATGAGCAGTTCTTC. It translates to CASSPGGLAGGFLYNEQFF.

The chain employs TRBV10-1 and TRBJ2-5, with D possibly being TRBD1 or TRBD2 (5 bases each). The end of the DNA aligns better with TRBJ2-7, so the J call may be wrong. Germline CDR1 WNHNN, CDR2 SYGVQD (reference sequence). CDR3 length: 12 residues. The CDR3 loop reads CASSGGASEQYF. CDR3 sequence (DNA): TGCGCCAGCAGTGGAGGGGCATCCGAGCAGTACTTC.

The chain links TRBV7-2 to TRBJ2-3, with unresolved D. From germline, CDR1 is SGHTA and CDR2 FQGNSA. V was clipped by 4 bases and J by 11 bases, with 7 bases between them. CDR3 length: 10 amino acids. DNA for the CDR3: TGTGCCAGCAGCTCCGGTGGGCAGTATTTT. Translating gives CASSSGGQYF.

This CDR3 reads CAGTERSPGANVLTF. CDR3 DNA: TGTGCCGGCACAGAAAGATCCCCTGGGGCCAACGTCCTGACTTTC. The chain has TRBV6-5 and TRBJ2-6; D gene ambiguous. Germline V gene data show CDR1 as MNHEY and CDR2 as SVGAGI. Trimming cost V 11 bases and J 2 bases, with 16 bases left between them. The CDR3 length is 15 residues.

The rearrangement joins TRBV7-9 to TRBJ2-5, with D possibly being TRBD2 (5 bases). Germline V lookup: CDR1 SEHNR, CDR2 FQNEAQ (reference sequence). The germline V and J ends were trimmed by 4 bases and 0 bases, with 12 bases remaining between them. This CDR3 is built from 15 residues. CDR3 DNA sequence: TGTGCCAGCAGCTCTGTAGTAGCGTACCAAGAGACCCAGTACTTC. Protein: CASSSVVAYQETQYF.

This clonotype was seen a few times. CDR3 residues: CASSYGGSTWEQYF. CDR3 DNA: TGTGCCAGCAGCTACGGTGGGTCAACCTGGGAGCAGTACTTC. The J gene is TRBJ2-5, the V gene TRBV7-6, with D perhaps TRBD2 (5 bases). There are 14 residues in the CDR3. CDR1 SGHVS and CDR2 FNYEAQ come from the germline V gene. The ends were cut back, 4 bases at V and 11 bases at J, with 20 bases in the middle. The whole variable domain, remainder taken from reference TRBV7-6 and TRBJ2-5, is GAGVSQSPRYKVTKRGQDVALRCDPISGHVSLYWYRQALGQGPEFLTYFNYEAQQDKSGLPNDRFSAERPEGSISTLTIQRTEQRDSAMYRCASSYGGSTWEQYFGPGTRLLVL.

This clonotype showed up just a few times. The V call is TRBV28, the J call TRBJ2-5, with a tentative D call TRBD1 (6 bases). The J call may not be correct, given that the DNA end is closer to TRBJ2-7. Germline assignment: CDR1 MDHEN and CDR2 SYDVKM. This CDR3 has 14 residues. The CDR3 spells CASSSGTIFYEQYF. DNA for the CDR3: TGTGCCAGCAGTTCCGGGACAATCTTCTACGAGCAGTACTTC.

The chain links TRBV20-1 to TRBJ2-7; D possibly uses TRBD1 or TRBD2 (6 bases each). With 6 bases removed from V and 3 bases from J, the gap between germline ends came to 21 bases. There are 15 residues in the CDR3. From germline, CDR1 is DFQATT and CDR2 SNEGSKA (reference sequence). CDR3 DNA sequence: TGCAGTGCGGTCCTCCCCTACGGGGGCAGCTACGAGCAGTACTTC. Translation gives CSAVLPYGGSYEQYF.

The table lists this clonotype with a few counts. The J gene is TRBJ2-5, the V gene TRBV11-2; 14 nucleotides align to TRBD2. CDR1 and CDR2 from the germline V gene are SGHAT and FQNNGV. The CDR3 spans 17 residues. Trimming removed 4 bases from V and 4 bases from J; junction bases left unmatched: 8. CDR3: CASSSRTSGRTRETQYF. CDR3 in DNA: TGTGCCAGCAGCTCCCGGACTAGCGGGAGGACCCGAGAGACCCAGTACTTC.

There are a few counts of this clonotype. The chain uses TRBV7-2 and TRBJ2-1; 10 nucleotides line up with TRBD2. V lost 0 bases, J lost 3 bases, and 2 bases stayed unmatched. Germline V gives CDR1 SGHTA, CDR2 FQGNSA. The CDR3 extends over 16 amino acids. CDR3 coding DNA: TGTGCCAGCAGCTTAGCTGGGACTAGCGTCTACAATGAGCAGTTCTTC. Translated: CASSLAGTSVYNEQFF.

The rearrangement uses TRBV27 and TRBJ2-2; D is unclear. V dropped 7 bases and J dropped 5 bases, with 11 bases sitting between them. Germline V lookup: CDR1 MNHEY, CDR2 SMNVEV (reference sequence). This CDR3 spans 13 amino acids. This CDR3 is CASTFKETGELFF. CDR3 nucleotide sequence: TGTGCCAGCACTTTTAAGGAAACCGGGGAGCTGTTTTTT.

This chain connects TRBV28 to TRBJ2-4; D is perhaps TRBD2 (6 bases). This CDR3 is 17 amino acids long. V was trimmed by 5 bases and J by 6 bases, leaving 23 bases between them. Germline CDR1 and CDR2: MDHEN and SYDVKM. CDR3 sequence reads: CASSPTEAWGDLNIQYF. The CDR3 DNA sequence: TGTGCCAGCAGTCCAACCGAGGCGTGGGGGGACCTAAACATTCAGTACTTC.

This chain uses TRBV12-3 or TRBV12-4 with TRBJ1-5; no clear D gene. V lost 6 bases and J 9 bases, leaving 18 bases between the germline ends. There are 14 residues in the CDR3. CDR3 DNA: TGTGCCAGCAGAGCCTTGGGCGAGATGATGCCCCAGCATTTT. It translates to CASRALGEMMPQHF.

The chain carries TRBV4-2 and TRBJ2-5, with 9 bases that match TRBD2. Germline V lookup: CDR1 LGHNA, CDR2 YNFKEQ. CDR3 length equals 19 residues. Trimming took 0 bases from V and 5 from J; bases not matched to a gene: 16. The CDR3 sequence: CASSQDSALRRGGEETQYF. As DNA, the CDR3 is TGTGCCAGCAGCCAAGATTCCGCTCTTAGGCGGGGGGGCGAGGAGACCCAGTACTTC.

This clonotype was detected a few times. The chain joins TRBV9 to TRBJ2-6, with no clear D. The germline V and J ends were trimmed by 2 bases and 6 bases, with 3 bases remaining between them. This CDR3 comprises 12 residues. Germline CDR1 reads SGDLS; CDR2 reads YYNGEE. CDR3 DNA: TGTGCCAGCAGCGTTTTGGCCAACGTCCTGACTTTC. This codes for CASSVLANVLTF.

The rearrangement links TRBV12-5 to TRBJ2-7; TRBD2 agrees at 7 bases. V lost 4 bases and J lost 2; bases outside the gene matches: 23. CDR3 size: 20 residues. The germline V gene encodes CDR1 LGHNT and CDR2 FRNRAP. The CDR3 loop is CASGSLALGGSRQGPYEQYF. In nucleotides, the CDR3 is TGTGCTAGTGGTTCACTAGCTCTTGGCGGGAGCCGCCAAGGTCCCTACGAGCAGTACTTC.

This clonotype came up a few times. The CDR3 spells CATSARAGVYNEQFF. The CDR3 DNA reads as TGTGCCACCAGTGCCCGGGCGGGCGTATACAATGAGCAGTTCTTC. This chain joins TRBV24-1 and TRBJ2-5; D is perhaps TRBD2 (5 bases). The DNA end is more similar to TRBJ2-1, so the J call may be wrong. This CDR3 has 15 amino acids. Germline lookup yields CDR1 KGHDR and CDR2 SFDVKD.

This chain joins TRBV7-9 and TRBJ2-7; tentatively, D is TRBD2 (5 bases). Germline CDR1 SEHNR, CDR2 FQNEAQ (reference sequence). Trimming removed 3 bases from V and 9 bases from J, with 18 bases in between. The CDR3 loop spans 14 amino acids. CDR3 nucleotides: TGTGCCAGCAGCTTGGATCTGCTCTACGAGGGGCAGTACTTC. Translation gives CASSLDLLYEGQYF.

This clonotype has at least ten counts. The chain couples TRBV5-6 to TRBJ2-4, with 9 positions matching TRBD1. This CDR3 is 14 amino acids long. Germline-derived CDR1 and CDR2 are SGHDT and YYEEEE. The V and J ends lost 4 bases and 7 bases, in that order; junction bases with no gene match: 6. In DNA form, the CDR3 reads TGTGCCAGCAGCGAGGCCGGGACAGGGAACATTCAGTACTTC. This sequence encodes CASSEAGTGNIQYF.

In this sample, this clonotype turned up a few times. The CDR3 nucleotides read TGTGCCAGCAGTTACGAGCAGGACATGAACACTGAAGCTTTCTTT. Amino acids: CASSYEQDMNTEAFF. The genes are TRBV6-5 and TRBJ1-1; D might be TRBD1 (5 bases). The CDR3 length is 15 residues. In germline, CDR1 is MNHEY, CDR2 SVGAGI. Trimming pared 2 bases from V and 0 bases from J, leaving 10 bases between.

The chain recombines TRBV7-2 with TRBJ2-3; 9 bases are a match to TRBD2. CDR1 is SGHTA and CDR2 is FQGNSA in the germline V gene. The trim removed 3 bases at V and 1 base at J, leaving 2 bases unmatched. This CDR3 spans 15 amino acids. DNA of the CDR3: TGTGCCAGCAGCTTCCGGACTAGCGGCACAGATACGCAGTATTTT. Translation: CASSFRTSGTDTQYF.